This is a list of T cell receptor beta chains from one sample in a study of T cells after yellow fever vaccination. MiXCR, applied by TCRdb to the 5' RACE reads, yields one record per CDR3 protein. The sample records a few hundred thousand distinct CDR3 sequences, around 6.8% being singletons. The source material was PBMCs, sampled around 45 days after the first yellow fever vaccination. The source of these receptors is a man between 18 and 29 years old who received the YFV17D yellow fever vaccine. Each CDR3 is given with its conserved first and last residue. A D gene is named only where the DNA matches it firmly. Clone size is not always given. Where it is, it says once, few, many or a class for expanded clones.

few	-	TRBV20-1	TRBJ1-4	CSPFEQLNEKLFF	TGCAGCCCCTTTGAACAGCTTAATGAAAAACTGTTTTTT
-	-	TRBV4-2	TRBJ2-2	CASSQVSGYTGELFF	TGTGCCAGCAGCCAAGTCTCGGGGTACACCGGGGAGCTGTTTTTT
few	TRBD2	TRBV7-2	TRBJ2-5	CASRPGAGGPQETQYF	TGTGCCAGCAGGCCGGGAGCGGGGGGGCCACAAGAGACCCAGTACTTC
-	-	TRBV4-3	TRBJ2-3	CASSQGVGSTDTQYF	TGCGCCAGCAGCCAAGGAGTGGGCAGCACAGATACGCAGTATTTT
-	-	TRBV27	TRBJ1-2	CAAGNRERTF	TGTGCCGCCGGTAACAGGGAGAGGACCTTC
-	TRBD2	TRBV11-2	TRBJ2-3	CASSLRARGNEYF	TGTGCCAGCAGCTTACGGGCGCGGGGGAACGAATATTTT
few	-	TRBV27	TRBJ1-5	CASRYMGGNQPQHF	TGTGCCAGCAGGTATATGGGGGGCAATCAGCCCCAGCATTTT
few	TRBD1	TRBV9	TRBJ2-2	CASSLSRMTGGTGELFF	TGTGCCAGCAGCCTTAGTAGAATGACAGGGGGGACCGGGGAGCTGTTTTTT
many	-	TRBV2	TRBJ2-3	CASRAAGTDTQYF	TGTGCCAGCAGGGCGGCGGGCACAGATACGCAGTATTTT
-	TRBD2	TRBV28	TRBJ2-1	CASRTSGVDLYNEQFF	TGTGCCAGCAGGACCAGCGGGGTCGATTTGTACAATGAGCAGTTCTTC
few	TRBD2	TRBV5-4	TRBJ2-1	CASSLLAGNEQFF	TGTGCCAGCAGCTTACTAGCGGGCAATGAGCAGTTCTTC
-	-	TRBV7-9	TRBJ2-2	CASSTGRARNTGELFF	TGTGCCAGCAGCACCGGCAGGGCTCGTAACACCGGGGAGCTGTTTTTT
-	-	TRBV6-5	TRBJ1-2	CASSYSTPFYGYTF	TGTGCCAGCAGTTACTCGACGCCGTTCTATGGCTACACCTTC
few	-	TRBV27	TRBJ1-5	CASSLLGLNQPQHF	TGTGCCAGCAGTTTATTGGGTCTCAATCAGCCCCAGCATTTT